The next 5 T cell receptor beta chains were all read from a single sample in a study of T cell responses to AZD1222 COVID-19 vaccine. Assay used: immunoSEQ multiplex PCR; TCRdb lists only in-frame clones, some missing. The repertoire holds roughly 49,000 clones, with about 91% as singletons. The source was peripheral blood, collected 28 days after the second AZD1222 dose. The receptors originated from an adult who received the AZD1222 COVID-19 vaccine.

The chain combines TRBV9 with TRBJ1-1, with D tentatively TRBD1 (5 bases). CDR3 length: 17 amino acids. Germline V lookup: CDR1 SGDLS, CDR2 YYNGEE. V was cut by 4 bases and J by 3 bases, with 22 bases left in between. The DNA of the CDR3 is TGTGCCAGCAGCCCTAGCGGATCCGGGGCCGATTACACTGAAGCTTTCTTT. Its translation is CASSPSGSGADYTEAFF.

This rearrangement joins TRBV29-1 to TRBJ1-5; 9 bases are a match to TRBD1. V trimming: 7 bases; J trimming: 2 bases; junction bases outside the gene matches: 15. From germline, CDR1 is SQVTM and CDR2 ANQGSEA. The CDR3 is 17 amino acids. The CDR3 bases are TGCAGCGCCGTTATCGGGACAGGGATTAGGGGCAATCAGCCCCAGCATTTT. Translated: CSAVIGTGIRGNQPQHF.

With respect to this clone: The junction departs from the called germline gene at one end, perhaps through a read error. This chain uses TRBV7-7 with TRBJ1-5; 8 nucleotides line up with TRBD1. Per the germline V gene, CDR1 is SSHAT and CDR2 is FNYEAQ (reference sequence). This CDR3 has 15 residues. The CDR3 bases are TGTGCTAGCAGCACAGGGGGTTATAGCAATCAGCCCCAGCATTTT. It codes for CASSTGGYSNQPQHF. The full variable domain, completed using reference TRBV7-7 and TRBJ1-5, is GAGVSQSPRYKVTKRGQDVTLRCDPISSHATLYWYQQALGQGPEFLTYFNYEAQPDKSGLPSDRFSAERPEGSISTLTIQRTEQRDSAMYRCASSTGGYSNQPQHFGDGTRLSIL.

The genes are TRBV24-1 and TRBJ1-2, with no clear D. This CDR3 region has 15 residues. The germline gives CDR1 KGHDR, CDR2 SFDVKD. V lost 3 bases, J lost 4 bases, and 14 bases lay in between. CDR3: CATSDSGGRGYGYTF. The CDR3, as DNA: TGTGCCACCAGTGATAGCGGAGGTCGGGGCTATGGCTACACCTTC.

The V and J genes are TRBV29-1 and TRBJ1-5; 8 bases agree with TRBD1. Looked up from germline, CDR1 is SQVTM and CDR2 is ANQGSEA. The CDR3 has 14 residues. Trimming at V came to 7 bases and at J to 7 bases, leaving 12 bases not matched to a gene. The CDR3: CSAGQGGQRQPQHF. The DNA for the CDR3 is TGCAGCGCCGGACAGGGTGGTCAGCGGCAGCCCCAGCATTTT. Using reference TRBV29-1 and TRBJ1-5 for the parts outside the CDR3, the full variable domain is SAVISQKPSRDICQRGTSLTIQCQVDSQVTMMFWYRQQPGQSLTLIATANQGSEATYESGFVIDKFPISRPNLTFSTLTVSNMSPEDSSIYLCSAGQGGQRQPQHFGDGTRLSIL.